This section outlines one T cell receptor (beta chain) sequence together with its context. This sample is part of a study of blood T cell repertoires in COVID-19. Background on the study: T cells, B-cell-depleted T cells, or PBMCs provided the cDNA or gDNA that served as material.

Assay: immunoSEQ multiplex PCR; the TCRdb copy retains only in-frame clones and omits some. The repertoire consists of 200,000 to 250,000 clones, with approximately 85% occurring once and the leading ten covering roughly 2.6%. The material sequenced was peripheral blood. The TCR sequence derives from a man in his fifties who had recovered from COVID-19.

The CDR3 sequence: CASSSGLATNTGELFF. The CDR3 coding sequence is TGTGCCAGCAGCTCCGGACTAGCGACGAACACCGGGGAGCTGTTTTTT. V gene TRBV7-9 combines with J gene TRBJ2-2, with TRBD2 matching over 9 bases. The junction had 3 bases not matched to a gene; V was cut back by 4 bases and J by 0 bases. From germline, CDR1 is SEHNR and CDR2 FQNEAQ (reference sequence). This CDR3 is 16 amino acids long.